This T cell receptor (beta chain) was sequenced for a study of blood T cell repertoires in COVID-19. The CDR3 extends over 16 amino acids. Trimming removed 6 bases at V and 2 bases at J, with 16 bases between. Germline V gene sequence: CDR1 LNHNV, CDR2 YYDKDF (reference sequence). Per the original data handling: Using reference gene primer amplification, nucleated cell counts were estimated. Sequencing was performed with immunoSEQ multiplex PCR; in TCRdb, only in-frame clones are kept and a portion is missing. Clone size and the V and J calls come from that table; the DNA yielded D and trimming. This table holds 300,000 to 450,000 clones, more than 70% found once.

The rearrangement joins TRBV15 to TRBJ2-2, with a possible D match to TRBD2 (6 bases). This receptor was obtained from a young woman with COVID-19, enrolled during active disease. Material: peripheral blood. DNA for the CDR3: TGTGCCACCAGTGGAGGGGACGATCCAAACACCGGGGAGCTGTTTTTT. It specifies CATSGGDDPNTGELFF.